This T cell receptor beta chain was identified in a study of blood T cell repertoires in COVID-19. Enrolment of Seattle patients took place during active infection, and they were followed longitudinally. Original processing methods: Amplification of reference gene primers provided the estimated nucleated cell counts. Sequencing was performed with immunoSEQ multiplex PCR; in TCRdb, only in-frame clones are kept and a portion is missing. The DNA gave D and trimming, while V, J and clone size come from that table. Here the sample spans some 56,000 clones, 75% to 90% being singletons. This CDR3 spans 13 amino acids. The germline V gene encodes CDR1 MNHEY and CDR2 SVGAGI. With 6 bases clipped from V and 3 bases from J, the junction kept 5 bases outside the gene matches.

Source material: peripheral blood. V and J are TRBV6-5 and TRBJ2-7; 7 bases are shared with TRBD1. This receptor was identified in a woman aged 55-70 years with COVID-19, enrolled during active disease. The CDR3: CASRPTGVYEQYF. CDR3 nucleotide sequence: TGTGCCAGCAGACCAACAGGGGTCTACGAGCAGTACTTC.